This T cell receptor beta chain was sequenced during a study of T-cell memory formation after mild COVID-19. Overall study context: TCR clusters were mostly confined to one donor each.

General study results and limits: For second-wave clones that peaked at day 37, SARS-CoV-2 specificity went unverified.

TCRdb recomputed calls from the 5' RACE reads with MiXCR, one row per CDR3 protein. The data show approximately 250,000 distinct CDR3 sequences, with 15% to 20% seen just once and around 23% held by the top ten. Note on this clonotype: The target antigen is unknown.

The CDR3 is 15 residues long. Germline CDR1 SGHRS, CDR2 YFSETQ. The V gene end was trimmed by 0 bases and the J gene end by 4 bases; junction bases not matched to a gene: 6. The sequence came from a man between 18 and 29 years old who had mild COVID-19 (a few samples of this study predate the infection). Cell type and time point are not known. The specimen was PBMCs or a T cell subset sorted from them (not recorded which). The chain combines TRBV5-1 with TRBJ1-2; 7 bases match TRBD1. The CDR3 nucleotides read TGCGCCAGCAGCTTGGCCTCGACAGGGCTCTATGGCTACACCTTC. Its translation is CASSLASTGLYGYTF.